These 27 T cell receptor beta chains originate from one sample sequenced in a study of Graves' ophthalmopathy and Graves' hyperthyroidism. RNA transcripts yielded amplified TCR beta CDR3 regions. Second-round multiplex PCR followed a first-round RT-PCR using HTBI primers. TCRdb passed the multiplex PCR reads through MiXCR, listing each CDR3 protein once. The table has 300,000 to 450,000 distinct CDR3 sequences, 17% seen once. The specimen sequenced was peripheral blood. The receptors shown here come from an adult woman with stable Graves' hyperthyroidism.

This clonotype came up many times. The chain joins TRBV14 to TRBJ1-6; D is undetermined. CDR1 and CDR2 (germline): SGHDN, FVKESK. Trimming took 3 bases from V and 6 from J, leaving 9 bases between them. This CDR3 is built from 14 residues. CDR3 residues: CASSHGVPNSPLHF. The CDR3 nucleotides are TGTGCCAGCAGCCATGGAGTGCCTAATTCACCCCTCCACTTT.

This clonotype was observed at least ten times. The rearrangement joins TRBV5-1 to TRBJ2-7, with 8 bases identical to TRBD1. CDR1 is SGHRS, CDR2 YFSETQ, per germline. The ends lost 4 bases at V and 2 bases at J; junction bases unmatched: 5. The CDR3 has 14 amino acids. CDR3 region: CASSTRDRPYEQYF. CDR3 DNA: TGCGCCAGCAGCACCCGGGACAGGCCCTACGAGCAGTACTTC.

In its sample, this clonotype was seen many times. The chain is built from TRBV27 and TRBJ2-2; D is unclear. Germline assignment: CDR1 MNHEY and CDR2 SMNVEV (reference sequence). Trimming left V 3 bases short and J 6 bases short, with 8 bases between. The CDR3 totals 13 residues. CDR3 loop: CASSFGFPGELFF. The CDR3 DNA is TGTGCCAGCAGTTTTGGGTTCCCCGGGGAGCTGTTTTTT.

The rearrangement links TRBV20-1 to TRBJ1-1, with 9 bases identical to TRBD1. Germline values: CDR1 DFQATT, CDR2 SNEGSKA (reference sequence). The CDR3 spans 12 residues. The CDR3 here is CSSTGGATEAFF. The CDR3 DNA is TGCAGCAGCACAGGGGGCGCGACTGAAGCTTTCTTT.

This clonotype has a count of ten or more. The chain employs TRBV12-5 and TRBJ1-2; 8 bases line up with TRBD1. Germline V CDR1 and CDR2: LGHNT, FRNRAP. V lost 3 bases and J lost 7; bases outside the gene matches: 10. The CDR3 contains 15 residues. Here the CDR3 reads CASGLGDRRGGGYTF. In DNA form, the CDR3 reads TGTGCTAGTGGTTTAGGGGACAGGAGAGGTGGTGGCTACACCTTC.

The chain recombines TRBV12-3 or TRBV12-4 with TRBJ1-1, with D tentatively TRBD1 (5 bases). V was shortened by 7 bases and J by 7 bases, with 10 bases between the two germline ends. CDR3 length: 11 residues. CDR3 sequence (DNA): TGTGCCAGCACCTTGACAGTTGAAGCTTTCTTT. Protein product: CASTLTVEAFF.

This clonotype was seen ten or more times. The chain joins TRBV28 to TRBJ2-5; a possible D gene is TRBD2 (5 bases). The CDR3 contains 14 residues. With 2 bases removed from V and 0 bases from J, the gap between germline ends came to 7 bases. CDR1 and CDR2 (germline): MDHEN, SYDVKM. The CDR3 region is CASSLAGYQETQYF. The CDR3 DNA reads TGTGCCAGCAGTTTAGCGGGTTACCAAGAGACCCAGTACTTC.

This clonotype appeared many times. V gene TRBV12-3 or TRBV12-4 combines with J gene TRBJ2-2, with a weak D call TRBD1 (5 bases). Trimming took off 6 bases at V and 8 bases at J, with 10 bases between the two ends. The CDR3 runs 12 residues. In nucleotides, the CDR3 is TGTGCCAGCAGCCAAGGGGTGGGGGAGCTGTTTTTT. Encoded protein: CASSQGVGELFF.

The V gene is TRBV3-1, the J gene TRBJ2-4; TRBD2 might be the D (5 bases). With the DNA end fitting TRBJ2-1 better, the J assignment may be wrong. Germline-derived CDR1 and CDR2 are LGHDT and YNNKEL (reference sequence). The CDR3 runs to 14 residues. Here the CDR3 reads CASSRTDSGREQFF. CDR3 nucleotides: TGTGCCAGCAGTCGCACGGACTCGGGTCGGGAGCAGTTCTTC.

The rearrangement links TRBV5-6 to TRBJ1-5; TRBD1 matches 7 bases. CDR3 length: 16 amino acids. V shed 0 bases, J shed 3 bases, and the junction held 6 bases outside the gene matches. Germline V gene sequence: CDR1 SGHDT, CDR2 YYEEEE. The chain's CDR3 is CASSLVLDRNNQPQHF. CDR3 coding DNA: TGTGCCAGCAGCTTGGTTCTGGACAGGAACAATCAGCCCCAGCATTTT.

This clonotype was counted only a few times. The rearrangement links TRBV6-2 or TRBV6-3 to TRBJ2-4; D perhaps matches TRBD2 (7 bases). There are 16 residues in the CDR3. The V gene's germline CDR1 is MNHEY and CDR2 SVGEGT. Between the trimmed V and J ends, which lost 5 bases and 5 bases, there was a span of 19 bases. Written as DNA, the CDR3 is TGTGCCAGCAGTCTGAGGGGTGGGGGGGCCCAAAACATTCAGTACTTC. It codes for CASSLRGGGAQNIQYF.

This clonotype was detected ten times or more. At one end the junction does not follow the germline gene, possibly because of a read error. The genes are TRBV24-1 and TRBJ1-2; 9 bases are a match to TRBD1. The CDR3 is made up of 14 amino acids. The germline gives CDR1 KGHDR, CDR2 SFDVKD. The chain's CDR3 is CATSGTGGAYGSTF. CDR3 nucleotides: TGTGCCACCAGTGGTACAGGGGGCGCCTATGGCTCCACCTTC.

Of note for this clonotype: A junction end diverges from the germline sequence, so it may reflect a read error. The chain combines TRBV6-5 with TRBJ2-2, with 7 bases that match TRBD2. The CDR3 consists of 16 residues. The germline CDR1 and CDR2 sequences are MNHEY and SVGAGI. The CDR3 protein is CASSFPLAANTGELVF. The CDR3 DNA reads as TGTGCCAGCAGTTTCCCCCTAGCGGCGAACACCGGGGAGCTGGTTTTT.

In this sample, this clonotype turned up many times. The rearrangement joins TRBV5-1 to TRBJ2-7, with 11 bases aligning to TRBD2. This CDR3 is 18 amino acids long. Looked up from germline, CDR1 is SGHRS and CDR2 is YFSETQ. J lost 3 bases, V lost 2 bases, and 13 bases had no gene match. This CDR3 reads CASSLRRPGTSGLYEQYF. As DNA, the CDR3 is TGCGCCAGCAGCTTAAGGCGGCCCGGGACTAGCGGCCTCTACGAGCAGTACTTC.

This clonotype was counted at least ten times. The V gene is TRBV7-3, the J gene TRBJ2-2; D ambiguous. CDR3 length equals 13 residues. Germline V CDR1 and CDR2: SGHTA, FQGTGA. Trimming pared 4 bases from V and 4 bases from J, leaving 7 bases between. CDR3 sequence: CASSSGITGELFF. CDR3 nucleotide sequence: TGTGCCAGCAGCTCCGGTATCACCGGGGAGCTGTTTTTT.

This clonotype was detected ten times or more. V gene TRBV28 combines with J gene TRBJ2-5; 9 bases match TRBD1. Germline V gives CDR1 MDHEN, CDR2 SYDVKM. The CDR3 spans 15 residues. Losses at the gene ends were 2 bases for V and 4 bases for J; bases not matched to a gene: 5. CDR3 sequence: CASSLGTGLGETQYF. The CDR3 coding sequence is TGTGCCAGCAGTTTAGGGACAGGGTTAGGAGAGACCCAGTACTTC.

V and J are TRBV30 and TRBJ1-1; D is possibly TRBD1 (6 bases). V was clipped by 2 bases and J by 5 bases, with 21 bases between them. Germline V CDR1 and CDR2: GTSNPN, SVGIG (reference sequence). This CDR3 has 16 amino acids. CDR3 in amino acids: CAWSPSLQGRRTEAFF. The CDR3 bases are TGTGCCTGGAGTCCGTCCTTACAGGGAAGAAGAACTGAAGCTTTCTTT.

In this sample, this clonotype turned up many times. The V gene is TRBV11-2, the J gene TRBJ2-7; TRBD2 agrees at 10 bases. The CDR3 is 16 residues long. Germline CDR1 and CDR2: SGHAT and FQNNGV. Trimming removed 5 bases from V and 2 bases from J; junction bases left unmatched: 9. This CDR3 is CASSPNRGLATYEQYF. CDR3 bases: TGTGCCAGCAGCCCCAACCGGGGACTAGCGACCTACGAGCAGTACTTC.

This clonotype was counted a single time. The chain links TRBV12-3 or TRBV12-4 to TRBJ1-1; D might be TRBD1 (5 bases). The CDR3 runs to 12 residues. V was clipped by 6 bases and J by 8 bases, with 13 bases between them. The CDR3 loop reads CASSTPRTEAFF. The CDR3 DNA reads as TGTGCCAGCAGCACACCCCGGACAGAAGCTTTCTTT.

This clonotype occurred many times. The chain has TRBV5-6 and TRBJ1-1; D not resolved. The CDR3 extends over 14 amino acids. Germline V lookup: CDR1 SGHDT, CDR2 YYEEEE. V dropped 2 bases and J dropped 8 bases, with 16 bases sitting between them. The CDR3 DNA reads TGTGCCAGCAGCTTTTTGTTATCGTTGAAGGAAGCTTTCTTT. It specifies CASSFLLSLKEAFF.

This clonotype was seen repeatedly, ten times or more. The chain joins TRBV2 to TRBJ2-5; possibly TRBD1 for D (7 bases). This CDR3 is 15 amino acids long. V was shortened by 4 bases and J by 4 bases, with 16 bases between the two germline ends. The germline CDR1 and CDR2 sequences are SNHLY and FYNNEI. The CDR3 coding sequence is TGTGCCAGCAGTGTCGGAGGGGGCCGGGGAGAGACCCAGTACTTC. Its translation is CASSVGGGRGETQYF.

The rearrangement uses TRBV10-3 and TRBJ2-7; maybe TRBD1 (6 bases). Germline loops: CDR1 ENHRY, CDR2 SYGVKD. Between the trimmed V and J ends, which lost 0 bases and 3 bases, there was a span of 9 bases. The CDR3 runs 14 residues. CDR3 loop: CAISESSTGYEQYF. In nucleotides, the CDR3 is TGTGCCATCAGTGAGTCGTCGACAGGCTACGAGCAGTACTTC.

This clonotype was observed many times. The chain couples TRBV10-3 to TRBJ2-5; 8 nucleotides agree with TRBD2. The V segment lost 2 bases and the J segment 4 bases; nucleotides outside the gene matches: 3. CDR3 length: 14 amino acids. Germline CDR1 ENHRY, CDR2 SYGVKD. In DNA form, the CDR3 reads TGTGCCATCAGTGAGACTAGCGGAGGAGAGACCCAGTACTTC. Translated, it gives CAISETSGGETQYF.

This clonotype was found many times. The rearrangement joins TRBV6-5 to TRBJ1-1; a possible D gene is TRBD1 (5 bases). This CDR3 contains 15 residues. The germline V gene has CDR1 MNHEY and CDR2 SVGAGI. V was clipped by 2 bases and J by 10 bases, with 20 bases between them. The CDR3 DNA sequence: TGTGCCAGCAGTTACACACACCTTGACAGAGTCGGAGCTTTCTTT. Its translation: CASSYTHLDRVGAFF.

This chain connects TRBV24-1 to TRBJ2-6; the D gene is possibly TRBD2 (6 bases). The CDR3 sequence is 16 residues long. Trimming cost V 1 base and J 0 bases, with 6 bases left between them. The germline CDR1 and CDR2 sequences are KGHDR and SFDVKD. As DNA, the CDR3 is TGTGCCACCAGTGATTTTAGCGGCTCTGGGGCCAACGTCCTGACTTTC. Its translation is CATSDFSGSGANVLTF.

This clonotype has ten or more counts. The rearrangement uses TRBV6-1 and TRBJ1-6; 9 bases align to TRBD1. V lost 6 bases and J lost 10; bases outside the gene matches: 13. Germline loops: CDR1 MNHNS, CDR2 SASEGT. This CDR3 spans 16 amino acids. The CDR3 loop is CASRVPGQGVVSPLHF. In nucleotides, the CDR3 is TGTGCCAGCAGAGTCCCGGGACAGGGTGTGGTGTCACCCCTCCACTTT.

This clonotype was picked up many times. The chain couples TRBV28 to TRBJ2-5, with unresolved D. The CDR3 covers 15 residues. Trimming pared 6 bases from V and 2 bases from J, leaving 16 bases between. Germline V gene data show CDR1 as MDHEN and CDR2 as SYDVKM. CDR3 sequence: CASSPMGILQETQYF. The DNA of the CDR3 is TGTGCCAGCAGCCCCATGGGGATCTTACAAGAGACCCAGTACTTC.